A single sample is the source of the 15 T cell receptor beta chains below, sequenced in a study of T cell responses to AZD1222 COVID-19 vaccine. Method: immunoSEQ multiplex PCR; TCRdb's copy keeps in-frame clones and lacks some. The repertoire consists of over 60,000 clones, with 88% occurring once and the leading ten covering more than 4%. The sample here was peripheral blood, taken 28 days after the second dose of the MenACWY control vaccine. Every receptor here comes from an adult who received the MenACWY meningococcal vaccine as a control.

The rearrangement joins TRBV9 to TRBJ1-3; 11 nucleotides line up with TRBD1. Germline V CDR1 and CDR2: SGDLS, YYNGEE. The length of the CDR3 is 17 residues. The V gene end was trimmed by 2 bases and the J gene end by 0 bases; junction bases not matched to a gene: 4. CDR3 DNA sequence: TGTGCCAGCAGCGTGGGGACAGGGGGAAACTCTGGAAACACCATATATTTT. Its translation: CASSVGTGGNSGNTIYF.

This chain joins TRBV2 and TRBJ1-1; the match to TRBD1 covers 9 bases. V dropped 6 bases and J dropped 0; count of bases not matched to a gene: 2. Germline assignment: CDR1 SNHLY and CDR2 FYNNEI. This CDR3 region has 14 residues. The DNA for the CDR3 is TGTGCCAGCAGACACAGGGGGCTGAACACTGAAGCTTTCTTT. Amino acid sequence: CASRHRGLNTEAFF.

V is TRBV7-7 and J is TRBJ2-7; 7 bases are a match to TRBD2. This CDR3 spans 14 amino acids. Germline values: CDR1 SSHAT, CDR2 FNYEAQ (reference sequence). The CDR3 bases are TGTGCTCGACCTTGGGAGGGAAGCTCCTACGAGCAGTACTTC. Translated, it gives CARPWEGSSYEQYF.

This sequence joins TRBV12-5 and TRBJ1-1, with D unresolved. The germline gives CDR1 LGHNT, CDR2 FRNRAP. V was cut by 6 bases and J by 3 bases, with 20 bases left in between. This CDR3 has 16 residues. The CDR3 is CASGHRFVDPDTEAFF. The CDR3 region has the DNA TGTGCTAGTGGCCACCGGTTTGTGGATCCTGACACTGAAGCTTTCTTT.

The chain has TRBV12-3 or TRBV12-4 and TRBJ1-1; D uncertain. The V end was cut by 2 bases, the J end by 6 bases, with 10 bases between. CDR3 length equals 13 residues. For the CDR3, the DNA is TGTGCCAGCAGTTTATTGGTGGTGTCTGAAGCTTTCTTT. Translated, it gives CASSLLVVSEAFF.

The chain couples TRBV5-1 to TRBJ2-5, with D perhaps TRBD2 (5 bases). CDR1 and CDR2 (germline): SGHRS, YFSETQ. Trimming shortened V by 0 bases and J by 5 bases, and 11 bases separated the two germline ends. This CDR3 has 14 residues. CDR3 sequence reads: CASSLAGGLETQYF. The DNA for the CDR3 is TGCGCCAGCAGCTTGGCCGGAGGTTTGGAGACCCAGTACTTC.

This clone was seen a handful of times. V gene TRBV25-1 combines with J gene TRBJ1-4; weak D call: TRBD1 (5 bases). The CDR3 is 14 residues long. Trimming stripped 6 bases from V and 5 bases from J, with 13 bases between. Germline CDR1 is MGHDK and CDR2 is SYGVNS. The CDR3 region is CASSVGGLNEKLFF. The CDR3 nucleotides read TGTGCCAGCAGCGTCGGGGGTTTAAATGAAAAACTGTTTTTT.

V and J are TRBV4-1 and TRBJ1-4; 8 bases agree with TRBD1. V was clipped by 1 base and J by 4 bases; unmatched bases: 14. The CDR3 is made up of 19 amino acids. Germline loops: CDR1 MGHRA, CDR2 YSYEKL. This CDR3 is CASSQAGQGEVPYNEKLFF. CDR3 nucleotide sequence: TGCGCCAGCAGCCAAGCCGGACAGGGTGAAGTCCCTTATAATGAAAAACTGTTTTTT.

This chain uses TRBV4-3 with TRBJ2-7; possibly TRBD2 for D (5 bases). The CDR3 runs 18 residues. The germline V and J ends were trimmed by 0 bases and 2 bases, with 20 bases remaining between them. The germline gives CDR1 LGHNA, CDR2 YSLEER. DNA of the CDR3: TGCGCCAGCAGCCAAGATCGAGGGCGGACGATCTCTACCTACGAGCAGTACTTC. The encoded protein is CASSQDRGRTISTYEQYF.

Only a few counts were recorded for this clone. The V gene is TRBV19, the J gene TRBJ2-1; 7 nucleotides agree with TRBD2. Germline V gene sequence: CDR1 LNHDA, CDR2 SQIVND (reference sequence). The length of the CDR3 is 15 residues. The V segment lost 8 bases and the J segment 0 bases; nucleotides outside the gene matches: 7. The CDR3 spells CASRSGGSSYNEQFF. In nucleotides, the CDR3 is TGTGCCAGTCGGTCGGGCGGGAGCTCCTACAATGAGCAGTTCTTC.

This clone was counted only a few times. This chain joins TRBV19 and TRBJ1-1; 7 nucleotides align to TRBD1. V lost 1 base to trimming and J lost 7 bases; unmatched junction nucleotides: 3. This CDR3 spans 13 amino acids. Looked up from germline, CDR1 is LNHDA and CDR2 is SQIVND (reference sequence). DNA of the CDR3: TGTGCCAGTAGTATAGGGACAGGCTTTGAAGCTTTCTTT. Residues: CASSIGTGFEAFF.

The chain couples TRBV28 to TRBJ1-1; D gene ambiguous. The CDR3 sequence is 11 residues long. CDR1 and CDR2 (germline): MDHEN, SYDVKM. Deletions cut 3 bases from V and 8 bases from J, with 7 bases between. CDR3 DNA: TGTGCCAGCAGTTTCCGACGGGAAGCTTTCTTT. This codes for CASSFRREAFF.

V gene TRBV4-2 combines with J gene TRBJ1-2; D not resolved. Per germline, CDR1 LGHNA and CDR2 YNFKEQ. The length of the CDR3 is 13 residues. With 0 bases removed from V and 7 bases from J, the gap between germline ends came to 9 bases. CDR3 region: CASSQDRPTGYTF. The CDR3 coding sequence is TGTGCCAGCAGCCAAGACCGGCCTACTGGCTACACCTTC.

This sequence joins TRBV4-3 and TRBJ2-2, with a tentative D call TRBD1 (6 bases). CDR1 is LGHNA, CDR2 YSLEER, per germline. V lost 2 bases and J 8 bases, leaving 21 bases between the germline ends. This CDR3 is 17 amino acids long. CDR3 nucleotide sequence: TGCGCCAGCAGCCAATACTACAGGGTGCAAGGGGAGGGGGAGCTGTTTTTT. Amino acids: CASSQYYRVQGEGELFF.

The genes are TRBV4-3 and TRBJ1-5; a weak D match, TRBD1 (5 bases). Germline V CDR1 and CDR2: LGHNA, YSLEER. The CDR3 is 13 amino acids. V was pared by 6 bases and J by 3 bases, with 9 bases between. This CDR3 is CASSQGFNQPQHF. The CDR3 DNA sequence: TGCGCCAGCAGTCAGGGTTTCAATCAGCCCCAGCATTTT.